The sequence of this T cell receptor (beta chain) was determined in a study of T cells after yellow fever vaccination. The CDR3 sequence is 16 residues long. CDR1 is GTSNPN, CDR2 SVGIG, per germline (reference sequence). The V end was cut by 5 bases, the J end by 4 bases, with 18 bases between. Study-level findings and limits: Researchers cautioned that FACS-sorted repertoires could harbor abundant clonotypes contaminating from the bulk population. It was the secondary response that reached its peak faster, day 5 versus 15, but it was weaker.

For TCR, cDNA came from 5'RACE template switching, which added a universal primer site and UMIs. One entry per CDR3 protein results from TCRdb running MiXCR on the 5' RACE reads. The sample has over 300,000 distinct CDR3 sequences; around 6.8% are singletons. On this clonotype itself: Its antigen is currently unknown.

The J gene is TRBJ1-6, the V gene TRBV30, with a tentative D call TRBD1 (6 bases). The sequencing used PBMCs, collected about 41 days after the first yellow fever vaccination. The source is a man between 18 and 29 years old who received the YFV17D yellow fever vaccine. Written as DNA, the CDR3 is TGTGCCTGGGACCCGGGACACCGATCTTATAATTCACCCCTCCACTTT. It specifies CAWDPGHRSYNSPLHF.